The T cell receptor beta chain under discussion was sequenced for a study of cytomegalovirus exposure and HLA in healthy donors. Turning to the study itself: Inside one of the first data releases sat about 85 million unique TCRs taken from HLA-typed donors. Study observations and caveats: In a later analysis, parvovirus B19, influenza, CMV and Epstein-Barr virus appeared linked to several top co-occurrence clusters. The authors later found HLA-associated TCR beta chains more clonally expanded than equally common others. Excluded were some V segments that proved indistinguishable, including TRBV6-2 and TRBV6-3.

PCR primers comprised 60 Vbeta and 13 Jbeta primers. TCRdb's table, derived via immunoSEQ multiplex PCR, lists solely in-frame clones and lacks some. The sample carries roughly 220,000 clones, 80% to 90% recorded once. About this clone: Its antigen is still unknown.

V was clipped by 3 bases and J by 6 bases; unmatched bases: 3. Germline CDR1 is SGHRS and CDR2 is YFSETQ. The CDR3 is 15 amino acids. The receptor was derived from a man aged 25 to 40 in good health and CMV-seronegative. The sample taken for sequencing was PBMCs. J is TRBJ2-2 and V is TRBV5-1; 12 bases agree with TRBD1. CDR3 nucleotides: TGCGCCAGCAGCTCCGGGACAGGGGGCTCCGGGGAGCTGTTTTTT. It translates to CASSSGTGGSGELFF.